Following are 6 T cell receptor beta chains from one sample sequenced in a study of T cells in Graves' hyperthyroidism and ophthalmopathy. Amplification of TCR beta CDR3 regions was performed using RNA transcripts as template. The HTBI primer set drove a first-round RT-PCR of the TCR CDR3. TCRdb analysed the multiplex PCR reads with MiXCR anew, one entry per CDR3 protein. Found here are roughly 530,000 distinct CDR3 sequences, 15% to 20% of them singletons; the top ten hold 17%. What was sequenced was blood. Receptors were obtained from a woman under 30 with Graves' ophthalmopathy.

The chain recombines TRBV10-1 with TRBJ2-7; 16 bases agree with TRBD2. The CDR3 contains 16 residues. The germline gives CDR1 WNHNN, CDR2 SYGVQD (reference sequence). Unmatched junction bases numbered 8, after V lost 7 bases and J lost 5 bases. The CDR3, as DNA: TGCGCCAGCATCGGGACTAGCGGGAGGGCCAGGAACGAGCAGTACTTC. Residues: CASIGTSGRARNEQYF.

This clonotype was seen ten or more times. The CDR3 here is CASSQGDGVNYGYTF. CDR3 sequence (DNA): TGTGCCAGCAGCCAAGGGGACGGTGTAAACTATGGCTACACCTTC. The rearrangement joins TRBV4-2 to TRBJ1-2; D is perhaps TRBD1 (5 bases). Looked up from germline, CDR1 is LGHNA and CDR2 is YNFKEQ. This CDR3 has 15 amino acids. V was shortened by 1 base and J by 2 bases, with 11 bases between the two germline ends.

This clonotype was found once. The V and J genes are TRBV20-1 and TRBJ2-3; 10 nucleotides match TRBD2. Germline CDR1 is DFQATT and CDR2 is SNEGSKA (reference sequence). The CDR3 contains 17 residues. Trimming cost V 6 bases and J 5 bases; bases outside gene matches: 17. The CDR3, as DNA: TGCAGTGCCACTAGCGGGATGCGGAACAAGGGGGGAGATACGCAGTATTTT. It translates to CSATSGMRNKGGDTQYF.

This chain connects TRBV7-9 to TRBJ1-1, with no clear D. CDR3 length equals 12 residues. The germline CDR1 and CDR2 sequences are SEHNR and FQNEAQ (reference sequence). Trimming shortened V by 1 base and J by 8 bases, and 8 bases separated the two germline ends. The CDR3 bases are TGTGCCAGCAGCTTAGGCAGCCGCGAAGCTTTCTTT. Its translation: CASSLGSREAFF.

Turning to this clonotype: Sequence at one end of the junction differs from germline and may be a read error. This chain uses TRBV7-7 with TRBJ2-4; D ambiguous. CDR1 and CDR2 (germline): SSHAT, FNYEAQ (reference sequence). The length of the CDR3 is 14 residues. The CDR3 DNA reads TGTGCTAGCAGCGTAGAACTAGCCAAAAACATTCAGTACTTC. It specifies CASSVELAKNIQYF.

This clonotype was seen at least ten times. The chain carries TRBV30 and TRBJ1-5; 7 bases map to TRBD1. Germline V lookup: CDR1 GTSNPN, CDR2 SVGIG (reference sequence). CDR3 length: 15 residues. V shed 6 bases and J 1 base; nucleotides not matched to a gene: 9. Here the CDR3 reads CACQVGTASNQPQHF. CDR3 bases: TGTGCCTGTCAGGTAGGGACAGCCAGCAATCAGCCCCAGCATTTT.